This entry lists 8 T cell receptor beta chains sequenced from one sample in a study of cytomegalovirus exposure and HLA in healthy donors. Some clones are missing from TCRdb's copy, which holds only in-frame ones; the method was immunoSEQ multiplex PCR. Counted here are 90,000 to 150,000 clones, 88% occurring once; the ten biggest clones make up about 6%. Sequencing was carried out using PBMCs. The source of these receptors is a young woman in good health and CMV-seropositive.

This clone was seen a single time. The gene calls are TRBV4-1 and TRBJ1-2; D call uncertain. Germline CDR1 and CDR2: MGHRA and YSYEKL. The V gene lost 4 bases and the J gene lost 8 bases, with 14 bases spanning the gap. This CDR3 region has 13 residues. The chain's CDR3 is CASSRLNKRGYTF. The CDR3 DNA is TGCGCCAGCAGCCGTTTAAATAAGAGGGGCTACACCTTC.

V and J are TRBV7-9 and TRBJ2-5, with D unclear. The DNA end lines up better with TRBJ2-7; the J call may be wrong. The germline CDR1 and CDR2 sequences are SEHNR and FQNEAQ (reference sequence). The CDR3 is 13 residues long. This chain's CDR3 is CASSPLVSYEQYF. For the CDR3, the DNA is TGTGCCAGCAGCCCCTTAGTATCCTACGAGCAGTACTTC.

This clone has more than one count but fewer than ten. The rearrangement links TRBV9 to TRBJ2-7; 9 nucleotides align to TRBD2. The J segment lost 8 bases and the V segment lost 3 bases, leaving 6 bases of the junction unmatched. The CDR3 covers 13 residues. The V gene's germline CDR1 is SGDLS and CDR2 YYNGEE. The CDR3 DNA sequence: TGTGCCAGCAGCGCATTGACTAGCGGTAAGCAGTACTTC. Translated: CASSALTSGKQYF.

The rearrangement uses TRBV9 and TRBJ1-1; 7 bases match TRBD1. CDR1 is SGDLS and CDR2 is YYNGEE in the germline V gene. The CDR3 consists of 14 residues. V dropped 0 bases and J dropped 4; count of bases not matched to a gene: 3. CDR3 loop: CASSVGQGSTEAFF. In DNA, the CDR3 is TGTGCCAGCAGCGTAGGACAGGGAAGCACTGAAGCTTTCTTT.

CDR3 amino acids: CASRWDSNGYTF. DNA of the CDR3: TGCGCCAGCAGGTGGGACAGCAATGGCTACACCTTC. The chain uses TRBV5-1 and TRBJ1-2; 7 bases line up with TRBD1. This CDR3 has 12 residues. CDR1 is SGHRS, CDR2 YFSETQ, per germline. Trimming at V came to 5 bases and at J to 6 bases, leaving 4 bases not matched to a gene.

The chain employs TRBV7-9 and TRBJ1-2; TRBD1 might be the D (6 bases). Germline V gene sequence: CDR1 SEHNR, CDR2 FQNEAQ (reference sequence). V lost 3 bases and J 0 bases, leaving 14 bases between the germline ends. CDR3 length: 16 residues. The CDR3 DNA follows: TGTGCCAGCAGCTTGGGGTCGACAGGTGCTAACTATGGCTACACCTTC. Its protein is CASSLGSTGANYGYTF.

V and J are TRBV27 and TRBJ1-2; 10 nucleotides align to TRBD1. Looked up from germline, CDR1 is MNHEY and CDR2 is SMNVEV (reference sequence). V lost 3 bases and J lost 5; bases outside the gene matches: 6. This CDR3 comprises 15 residues. CDR3 bases: TGTGCCAGCAGTTTTTTCCGGACAGGGGGGTATGGCTACACCTTC. Protein sequence: CASSFFRTGGYGYTF.

The V call is TRBV7-3, the J call TRBJ2-6; no clear D. CDR3 length equals 16 residues. Germline V lookup: CDR1 SGHTA, CDR2 FQGTGA. The germline V and J ends were trimmed by 5 bases and 0 bases, with 11 bases remaining between them. CDR3 DNA sequence: TGTGCCAGCAGCCCCGAAGCCGGCTCTGGGGCCAACGTCCTGACTTTC. It translates to CASSPEAGSGANVLTF.